The clone carrying this T cell receptor (beta chain) came up a few times. In the authors' methods: It was from reference gene primer amplification that nucleated cell counts were estimated. TCRdb's copy holds only in-frame clones and misses some; the assay was immunoSEQ multiplex PCR. D and trimming were read from the DNA, whereas the V and J calls and clone size are those reported in that table. This table has roughly 180,000 clones, about 85% appearing once. The data stem from a study of blood T cell repertoires in COVID-19. Study details: Samples came from the United States, Italy and Spain, spanning acute and convalescent COVID-19. Nucleic acid was either cDNA or gDNA, and it came from T cells, B-cell-depleted T cells, or PBMCs.

The CDR3 spans 17 residues. Germline CDR1 is MNHEY and CDR2 is SMNVEV (reference sequence). The ends were cut back, 6 bases at V and 13 bases at J, with 28 bases in the middle. Followed longitudinally, the Seattle patients had been enrolled during active infection. The sequenced material came from peripheral blood. The chain couples TRBV27 to TRBJ1-6; D is ambiguous. The sequence was collected from a woman in her forties or fifties with COVID-19, enrolled during active disease. CDR3 loop: CASRSTPRGPNISPLHF. Written as DNA, the CDR3 is TGTGCCAGCAGAAGCACTCCAAGAGGTCCTAATATCTCGCCCCTCCACTTT.